The 27 T cell receptor beta chains below come from one sample, sequenced in a study of beta chain features in type 1 diabetes. Expressed TCRB transcripts were sequenced, since all the RNA that had been isolated was reverse transcribed. Some clones are missing from TCRdb's copy, which holds only in-frame ones; the method was immunoSEQ multiplex PCR. This sample has under 300,000 clones; 25% to 30% occur once, and the top ten carry under 5%. Material: central memory CD4+ T cells from blood. The receptors stem from a man aged 25 to 45 in good health.

In its sample, this clone was seen a few times. CDR3 sequence: CAISDSLIAKNIQYF. CDR3 nucleotide sequence: TGTGCCATCAGTGACTCCCTGATAGCCAAAAACATTCAGTACTTC. The rearrangement links TRBV10-3 to TRBJ2-4; D is uncertain. CDR3 length: 15 residues. The germline V gene encodes CDR1 ENHRY and CDR2 SYGVKD. V was trimmed by 3 bases and J by 0 bases, leaving 9 bases between them.

Only a few counts were recorded for this clone. CDR3 region: CASSLTQGVYNEQFF. In DNA form, the CDR3 reads TGTGCCAGCAGCCTCACCCAGGGGGTCTACAATGAGCAGTTCTTC. The chain links TRBV14 to TRBJ2-1; the match to TRBD1 covers 7 bases. There are 15 residues in the CDR3. The V segment lost 4 bases and the J segment 3 bases; nucleotides outside the gene matches: 6. Germline V CDR1 and CDR2: SGHDN, FVKESK. The entire variable domain, with the rest obtained from reference TRBV14 and TRBJ2-1, is as follows: EAGVTQFPSHSVIEKGQTVTLRCDPISGHDNLYWYRRVMGKEIKFLLHFVKESKQDESGMPNNRFLAERTGGTYSTLKVQPAELEDSGVYFCASSLTQGVYNEQFFGPGTRLTVL.

This clone was seen more than once but under ten times. The chain has TRBV7-2 and TRBJ1-5, with 8 bases matching TRBD1. V lost 1 base and J lost 2; bases outside the gene matches: 4. CDR1 and CDR2 (germline): SGHTA, FQGNSA. The CDR3 consists of 16 residues. In nucleotides, the CDR3 is TGTGCCAGCAGCTTAGGACAGGGGCGCGGCAATCAGCCCCAGCATTTT. Translating it yields CASSLGQGRGNQPQHF.

In this sample, this clone turned up a few times. The chain carries TRBV30 and TRBJ2-7; 10 nucleotides line up with TRBD1. CDR3 length: 14 amino acids. Losses at the gene ends were 4 bases for V and 6 bases for J; bases not matched to a gene: 9. CDR1 is GTSNPN, CDR2 SVGIG, per germline (reference sequence). The CDR3 DNA sequence: TGTGCCTGGAAAAGCATGGGACAGGGGTTCGAGCAGTACTTC. It codes for CAWKSMGQGFEQYF.

The chain links TRBV6-5 to TRBJ2-3; 7 nucleotides agree with TRBD1. CDR1 and CDR2 from the germline V gene are MNHEY and SVGAGI. The junction had 3 bases not matched to a gene; V was cut back by 4 bases and J by 2 bases. This CDR3 is built from 14 residues. DNA for the CDR3: TGTGCCAGCAGTTCGGGACAGATCACAGATACGCAGTATTTT. It specifies CASSSGQITDTQYF.

This clone was seen many times. The chain employs TRBV30 and TRBJ2-6; either TRBD1 or TRBD2 may fit D (6 bases each). Germline V CDR1 and CDR2: GTSNPN, SVGIG (reference sequence). The germline V and J ends were trimmed by 5 bases and 0 bases, with 11 bases remaining between them. The length of the CDR3 is 15 residues. The CDR3 region is CAWSGGGSGANVLTF. CDR3 DNA sequence: TGTGCCTGGTCCGGAGGGGGCTCTGGGGCCAACGTCCTGACTTTC.

Only one count was recorded for this clone. The chain joins TRBV7-2 to TRBJ2-1; the D gene could be TRBD1 or TRBD2 (5 bases each). V gave up 5 bases and J gave up 10 bases, with 21 bases separating them. Per the germline V gene, CDR1 is SGHTA and CDR2 is FQGNSA. The CDR3 has 15 residues. Here the CDR3 reads CASSPTGTGIREQFF. The CDR3, as DNA: TGTGCCAGCAGCCCAACTGGGACCGGCATTAGGGAGCAGTTCTTC.

The V and J genes are TRBV30 and TRBJ1-3, with unresolved D. The CDR3 has 14 residues. CDR1 and CDR2 (germline): GTSNPN, SVGIG (reference sequence). The germline V and J ends were trimmed by 0 bases and 0 bases, with 6 bases remaining between them. The CDR3 reads CAWSVDRSGNTIYF. As DNA, the CDR3 is TGTGCCTGGAGTGTGGACCGCTCTGGAAACACCATATATTTT.

This chain's CDR3 is CAIKSGNYEQYF. Here the CDR3 DNA reads TGTGCCATCAAAAGCGGGAACTACGAGCAGTACTTC. The chain couples TRBV10-3 to TRBJ2-7, with 7 nucleotides matching TRBD2. Looked up from germline, CDR1 is ENHRY and CDR2 is SYGVKD. The trim removed 7 bases at V and 3 bases at J, leaving 3 bases unmatched. The length of the CDR3 is 12 residues.

The chain has TRBV5-1 and TRBJ2-1, with a possible D match to TRBD1 (5 bases). CDR3 length equals 16 residues. In germline, CDR1 is SGHRS, CDR2 YFSETQ. V lost 2 bases, J lost 2 bases, and 14 bases lay in between. The CDR3 protein is CASSFDSVHTYNEQFF. CDR3 nucleotides: TGCGCCAGCAGCTTTGACAGCGTTCACACCTACAATGAGCAGTTCTTC. The variable domain in full, completed from reference TRBV5-1 and TRBJ2-1, reads KAGVTQTPRYLIKTRGQQVTLSCSPISGHRSVSWYQQTPGQGLQFLFEYFSETQRNKGNFPGRFSGRQFSNSRSEMNVSTLELGDSALYLCASSFDSVHTYNEQFFGPGTRLTVL.

This chain joins TRBV28 and TRBJ2-3; tentative D call: TRBD1 (5 bases). V was pared by 3 bases and J by 3 bases, with 13 bases between. Germline CDR1 reads MDHEN; CDR2 reads SYDVKM. The CDR3 runs 15 residues. The CDR3 here is CASSLAGSKTDTQYF. Here the CDR3 DNA reads TGTGCCAGCAGTTTGGCAGGGTCGAAGACAGATACGCAGTATTTT.

The rearrangement joins TRBV6-5 to TRBJ2-5; unclear D gene. V was trimmed by 2 bases and J by 1 base, leaving 14 bases between them. This CDR3 contains 16 residues. The germline V gene encodes CDR1 MNHEY and CDR2 SVGAGI. The CDR3, as DNA: TGTGCCAGCAGTTACAGGCCGCGGAAAGCCCAAGAGACCCAGTACTTC. It translates to CASSYRPRKAQETQYF.

The V call is TRBV19, the J call TRBJ2-1, with unresolved D. CDR3 size: 13 residues. The germline V and J ends were trimmed by 6 bases and 9 bases, with 15 bases remaining between them. Germline CDR1 and CDR2: LNHDA and SQIVND (reference sequence). This CDR3 is CASRPSSGGEQFF. The CDR3 bases are TGTGCCAGTAGGCCCTCGTCGGGCGGTGAGCAGTTCTTC.

This clone was counted at least ten times. The V call is TRBV5-1, the J call TRBJ2-3; tentative D call: TRBD1 (6 bases). CDR1 is SGHRS, CDR2 YFSETQ, per germline. The V end lost 4 bases, the J end lost 0 bases, and 12 bases lay between the germline ends. The CDR3 contains 15 residues. CDR3 in DNA: TGCGCCAGCAGCCAACAGGGTATTAGCACAGATACGCAGTATTTT. Protein: CASSQQGISTDTQYF.

The chain recombines TRBV15 with TRBJ2-5; D remains ambiguous. V lost 3 bases, J lost 1 base, and 12 bases lay in between. CDR1 is LNHNV, CDR2 YYDKDF, per germline (reference sequence). This CDR3 spans 15 amino acids. CDR3 sequence reads: CATSRFLGLQETQYF. The CDR3 DNA follows: TGTGCCACCAGCAGGTTCCTCGGGCTCCAAGAGACCCAGTACTTC.

This clone occurred a few times. The chain recombines TRBV5-1 with TRBJ1-1; no clear D. Germline loops: CDR1 SGHRS, CDR2 YFSETQ. The germline V and J ends were trimmed by 1 base and 5 bases, with 12 bases remaining between them. This CDR3 contains 14 residues. The CDR3 DNA follows: TGCGCCAGCAGCTTGTCTCTTGGGAAAACTGAAGCTTTCTTT. Translation gives CASSLSLGKTEAFF.

This clone has a handful of counts. The CDR3 region is CASSDFPRQYGYTF. CDR3 coding DNA: TGTGCCAGCAGTGATTTTCCCCGACAGTATGGCTACACCTTC. V is TRBV25-1 and J is TRBJ1-2; D might be TRBD1 (5 bases). The CDR3 is 14 residues long. The germline gives CDR1 MGHDK, CDR2 SYGVNS. Trimming left V 3 bases short and J 5 bases short, with 13 bases between.

V and J are TRBV5-4 and TRBJ2-5; D possibly uses TRBD1 or TRBD2 (5 bases each). The CDR3 loop spans 15 amino acids. Trimming stripped 4 bases from V and 2 bases from J, with 15 bases between. The germline CDR1 and CDR2 sequences are SGHNT and YYREEE (reference sequence). This chain's CDR3 is CASSRTGTGQETQYF. The CDR3 DNA reads as TGTGCCAGCAGCCGAACCGGGACCGGGCAAGAGACCCAGTACTTC.

This clone was found a few times. The chain combines TRBV6-5 with TRBJ2-5; unclear D gene. This CDR3 spans 13 amino acids. Germline CDR1 and CDR2: MNHEY and SVGAGI. The V and J ends lost 5 bases and 1 base respectively, with 8 bases between them. The CDR3 DNA follows: TGTGCCAGCAGTCTCGACTTCCAAGAGACCCAGTACTTC. This codes for CASSLDFQETQYF.

This clone was counted between two and nine times. J is TRBJ2-1 and V is TRBV11-3; the D gene is possibly TRBD1 (6 bases). The CDR3 is 16 amino acids. The ends were cut back, 0 bases at V and 2 bases at J, with 11 bases in the middle. Germline V gene data show CDR1 as SGHNT and CDR2 as YENEEA. The CDR3 sequence: CASSLDRGGPYNEQFF. In nucleotides, the CDR3 is TGTGCCAGCAGCTTAGATCGAGGGGGACCCTACAATGAGCAGTTCTTC. Full variable domain (remainder filled in from reference TRBV11-3 and TRBJ2-1): EAGVVQSPRYKIIEKKQPVAFWCNPISGHNTLYWYLQNLGQGPELLIRYENEEAVDDSQLPKDRFSAERLKGVDSTLKIQPAELGDSAVYLCASSLDRGGPYNEQFFGPGTRLTVL.

The chain has TRBV29-1 and TRBJ2-2; TRBD2 matches at 12 bases. J lost 4 bases, V lost 4 bases, and 4 bases had no gene match. Germline loops: CDR1 SQVTM, CDR2 ANQGSEA. The CDR3 loop spans 15 amino acids. The DNA of the CDR3 is TGCAGCGTTGGGCGGGGACTAGCGGGCACCGGGGAGCTGTTTTTT. This encodes CSVGRGLAGTGELFF.

About this clone itself: A read error may produce the germline difference seen at one junction end. This chain joins TRBV23-1 and TRBJ2-7; 7 bases match TRBD2. TRBV23-1 is marked as an open reading frame, function uncertain. The CDR3 contains 11 residues. The CDR3, as DNA: TGCGCCAGCAGTCCAGGTCCTCGGGGGGACTTC. Translation gives CASSPGPRGDF.

This CDR3 is CSAWASVRQFF. The CDR3, as DNA: TGCAGTGCTTGGGCCTCGGTACGGCAGTTCTTC. The chain links TRBV20-1 to TRBJ2-1; the D is unclear. In germline, CDR1 is DFQATT, CDR2 SNEGSKA (reference sequence). The V end was cut by 5 bases, the J end by 12 bases, with 14 bases between. The length of the CDR3 is 11 residues.

This clone was picked up a small number of times. The rearrangement uses TRBV28 and TRBJ2-3; D unresolved. V was trimmed by 8 bases and J by 0 bases, leaving 9 bases between them. Germline lookup yields CDR1 MDHEN and CDR2 SYDVKM. The length of the CDR3 is 13 residues. The CDR3 DNA is TGTGCCAGCCGGCAGACCAGCACAGATACGCAGTATTTT. This encodes CASRQTSTDTQYF. Using reference TRBV28 and TRBJ2-3 for the parts outside the CDR3, the full variable domain is DVKVTQSSRYLVKRTGEKVFLECVQDMDHENMFWYRQDPGLGLRLIYFSYDVKMKEKGDIPEGYSVSREKKERFSLILESASTNQTSMYLCASRQTSTDTQYFGPGTRLTVL.

This clone has a handful of counts. The chain combines TRBV28 with TRBJ2-2; no clear D gene. The CDR3 spans 14 residues. V was pared by 7 bases and J by 4 bases, with 13 bases between. The V gene's germline CDR1 is MDHEN and CDR2 SYDVKM. CDR3 residues: CASITWGSTGELFF. The CDR3 DNA follows: TGTGCCAGCATTACGTGGGGTAGCACCGGGGAGCTGTTTTTT.

This clone has just a few counts. This sequence joins TRBV30 and TRBJ1-1; the match to TRBD1 covers 7 bases. V shed 3 bases and J 10 bases; nucleotides not matched to a gene: 8. CDR3 length: 12 amino acids. Germline V gene sequence: CDR1 GTSNPN, CDR2 SVGIG (reference sequence). Written as DNA, the CDR3 is TGTGCCTGGAGGACCGGACAGGAGGCAGCTTTCTTT. Encoded protein: CAWRTGQEAAFF.

The V gene is TRBV30, the J gene TRBJ1-5; D is undetermined. The germline V gene has CDR1 GTSNPN and CDR2 SVGIG (reference sequence). V lost 3 bases and J lost 7, with 16 bases in between. The CDR3 spans 14 residues. CDR3 sequence (DNA): TGTGCCTGGAGGGACCGGGCGCCATCACAGCCCCAGCATTTT. Translating gives CAWRDRAPSQPQHF.